The clone carrying this T cell receptor (beta chain) was seen only a few times. These data belong to a study of blood T cells in healthy people across ages. Germline V gene data show CDR1 as SGHRS and CDR2 as YFSETQ. With V trimmed by 0 bases and J by 7 bases, 4 bases remained unmatched. The CDR3 sequence is 14 residues long. The authors ran a second PCR of about 6 to 11 cycles using a sample-barcoded 5' primer and a J-beta primer mix. TCRdb re-called the 5' RACE reads through MiXCR, storing one row per CDR3 protein. Here the sample spans 850,000 to 1,300,000 distinct CDR3 sequences, 40% to 50% being singletons.

The V gene is TRBV5-1, the J gene TRBJ2-7; 10 positions agree with TRBD1. Sequencing input: blood. The sequence derives from a woman aged 55-70 years in good health. CDR3 nucleotide sequence: TGCGCCAGCAGCTTGGGGACAGGGGGTGAGGAGCAGTACTTC. Translated: CASSLGTGGEEQYF.